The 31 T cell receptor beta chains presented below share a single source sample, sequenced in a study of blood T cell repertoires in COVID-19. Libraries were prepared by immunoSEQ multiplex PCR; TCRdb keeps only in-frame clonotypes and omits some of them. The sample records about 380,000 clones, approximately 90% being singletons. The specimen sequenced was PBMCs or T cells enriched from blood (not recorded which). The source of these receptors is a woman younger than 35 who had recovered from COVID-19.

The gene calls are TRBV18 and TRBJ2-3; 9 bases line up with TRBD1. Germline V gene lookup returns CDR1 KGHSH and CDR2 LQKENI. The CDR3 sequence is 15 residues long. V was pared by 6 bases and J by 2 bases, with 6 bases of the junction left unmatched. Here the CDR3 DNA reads TGTGCCAGCTCCCCTGGGACAGGGTACACAGATACGCAGTATTTT. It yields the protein CASSPGTGYTDTQYF.

CDR3 nucleotide sequence: TGTGCCAGCAGCCGGGACAGGAACAATGAGCAGTTCTTC. Protein sequence: CASSRDRNNEQFF. This rearrangement joins TRBV2 to TRBJ2-1; 8 nucleotides match TRBD1. From germline, CDR1 is SNHLY and CDR2 FYNNEI. V was pared by 6 bases and J by 5 bases, with 3 bases of the junction left unmatched. CDR3 length equals 13 residues.

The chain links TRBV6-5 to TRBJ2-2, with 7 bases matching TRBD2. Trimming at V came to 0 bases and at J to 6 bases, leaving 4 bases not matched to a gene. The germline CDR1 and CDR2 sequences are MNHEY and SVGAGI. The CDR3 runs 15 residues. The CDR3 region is CASSYSGGYPGELFF. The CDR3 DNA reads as TGTGCCAGCAGTTACTCGGGAGGGTACCCCGGGGAGCTGTTTTTT.

The CDR3 protein is CASRHSSGGYEQYF. Here the CDR3 DNA reads TGTGCCAGCAGACATTCTAGCGGGGGCTACGAGCAGTACTTC. The chain is built from TRBV27 and TRBJ2-7; 10 bases agree with TRBD2. The trim removed 6 bases at V and 3 bases at J, leaving 5 bases unmatched. In germline, CDR1 is MNHEY, CDR2 SMNVEV (reference sequence). The CDR3 consists of 14 residues.

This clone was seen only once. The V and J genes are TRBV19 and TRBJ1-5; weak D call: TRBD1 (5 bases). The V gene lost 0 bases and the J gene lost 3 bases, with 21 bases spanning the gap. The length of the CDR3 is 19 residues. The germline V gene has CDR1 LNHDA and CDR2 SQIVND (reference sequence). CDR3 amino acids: CASSIEGAAVGRVNQPQHF. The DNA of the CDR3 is TGTGCCAGTAGTATAGAAGGGGCAGCCGTTGGTCGAGTCAATCAGCCCCAGCATTTT.

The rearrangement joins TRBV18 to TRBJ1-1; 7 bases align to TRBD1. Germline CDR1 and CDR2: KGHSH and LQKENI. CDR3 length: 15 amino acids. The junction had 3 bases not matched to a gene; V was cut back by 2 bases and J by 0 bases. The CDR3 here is CASSPSTGLNTEAFF. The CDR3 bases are TGTGCCAGCTCACCATCGACAGGGTTGAACACTGAAGCTTTCTTT.

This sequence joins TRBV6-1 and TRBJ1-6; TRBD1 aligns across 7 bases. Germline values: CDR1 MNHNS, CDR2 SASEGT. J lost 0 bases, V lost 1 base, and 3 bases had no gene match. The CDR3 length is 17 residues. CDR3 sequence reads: CASSEGQGGSYNSPLHF. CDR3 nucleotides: TGTGCCAGCAGTGAAGGACAGGGAGGCTCCTATAATTCACCCCTCCACTTT.

CDR3 protein: CASSIEAVPFYNEQFF. CDR3 DNA: TGTGCCAGTAGTATAGAGGCAGTACCCTTCTACAATGAGCAGTTCTTC. The chain joins TRBV19 to TRBJ2-1; no definite D call. Trimming pared 0 bases from V and 3 bases from J, leaving 12 bases between. The germline V gene has CDR1 LNHDA and CDR2 SQIVND (reference sequence). The CDR3 length is 16 residues.

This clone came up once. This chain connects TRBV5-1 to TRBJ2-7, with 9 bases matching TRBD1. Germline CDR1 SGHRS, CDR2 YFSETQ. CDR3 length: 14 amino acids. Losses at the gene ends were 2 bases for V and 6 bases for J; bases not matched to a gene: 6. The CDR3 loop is CASSFTGGGGEQYF. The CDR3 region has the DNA TGCGCCAGCAGCTTCACAGGGGGCGGAGGCGAGCAGTACTTC.

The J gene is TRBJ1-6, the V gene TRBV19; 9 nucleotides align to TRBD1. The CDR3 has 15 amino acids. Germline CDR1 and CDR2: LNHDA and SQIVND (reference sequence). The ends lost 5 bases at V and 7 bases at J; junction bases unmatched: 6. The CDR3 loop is CASSGSGQGNSPLHF. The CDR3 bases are TGTGCCAGTAGTGGGTCCGGACAGGGGAATTCACCCCTCCACTTT. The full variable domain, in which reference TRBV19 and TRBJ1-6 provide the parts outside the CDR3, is DGGITQSPKYLFRKEGQNVTLSCEQNLNHDAMYWYRQDPGQGLRLIYYSQIVNDFQKGDIAEGYSVSREKKESFPLTVTSAQKNPTAFYLCASSGSGQGNSPLHFGNGTRLTVT.

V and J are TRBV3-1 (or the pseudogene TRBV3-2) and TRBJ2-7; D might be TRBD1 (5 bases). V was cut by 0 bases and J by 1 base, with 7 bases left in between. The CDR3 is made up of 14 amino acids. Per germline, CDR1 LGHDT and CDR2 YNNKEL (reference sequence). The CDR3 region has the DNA TGTGCCAGCAGCCAAGAAGGACAATCCTACGAGCAGTACTTC. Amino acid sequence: CASSQEGQSYEQYF.

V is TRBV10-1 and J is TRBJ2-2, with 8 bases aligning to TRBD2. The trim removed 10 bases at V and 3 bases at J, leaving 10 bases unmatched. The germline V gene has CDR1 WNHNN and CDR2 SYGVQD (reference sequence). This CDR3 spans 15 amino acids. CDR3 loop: CATPGAGGDTGELFF. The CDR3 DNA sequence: TGCGCCACCCCAGGAGCCGGGGGGGACACCGGGGAGCTGTTTTTT.

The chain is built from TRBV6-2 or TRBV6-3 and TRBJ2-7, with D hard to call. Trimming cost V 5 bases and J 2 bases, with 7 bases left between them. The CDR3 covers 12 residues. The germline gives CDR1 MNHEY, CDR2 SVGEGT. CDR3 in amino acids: CASSPPAYEQYF. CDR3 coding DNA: TGTGCCAGCAGTCCCCCGGCCTACGAGCAGTACTTC.

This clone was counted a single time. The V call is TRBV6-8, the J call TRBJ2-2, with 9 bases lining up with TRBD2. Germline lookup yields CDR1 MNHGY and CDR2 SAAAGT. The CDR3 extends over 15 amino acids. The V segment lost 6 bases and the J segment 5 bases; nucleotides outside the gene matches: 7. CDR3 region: CASSLAGAGTGELFF. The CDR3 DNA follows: TGTGCCAGCAGCTTAGCGGGGGCGGGTACCGGGGAGCTGTTTTTT.

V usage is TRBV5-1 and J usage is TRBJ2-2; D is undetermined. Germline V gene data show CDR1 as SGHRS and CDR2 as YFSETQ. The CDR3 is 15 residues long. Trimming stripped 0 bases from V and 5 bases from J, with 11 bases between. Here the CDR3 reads CASSLGHTLTGELFF. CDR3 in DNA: TGCGCCAGCAGCTTGGGCCATACTTTAACCGGGGAGCTGTTTTTT.

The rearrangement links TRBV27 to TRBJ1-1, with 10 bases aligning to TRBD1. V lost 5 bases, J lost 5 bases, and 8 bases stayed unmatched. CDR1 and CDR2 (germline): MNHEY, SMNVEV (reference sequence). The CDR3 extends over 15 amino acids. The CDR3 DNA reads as TGTGCCAGCAGTAAACGACAGGGGGCAAGGACTGAAGCTTTCTTT. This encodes CASSKRQGARTEAFF.

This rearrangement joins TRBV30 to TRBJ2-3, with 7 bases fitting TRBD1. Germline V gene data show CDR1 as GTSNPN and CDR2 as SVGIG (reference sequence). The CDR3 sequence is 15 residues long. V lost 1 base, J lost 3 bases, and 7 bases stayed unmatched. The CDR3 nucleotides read TGTGCCTGGAGTGCAAGGGACAGTTTTACAGATACGCAGTATTTT. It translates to CAWSARDSFTDTQYF.

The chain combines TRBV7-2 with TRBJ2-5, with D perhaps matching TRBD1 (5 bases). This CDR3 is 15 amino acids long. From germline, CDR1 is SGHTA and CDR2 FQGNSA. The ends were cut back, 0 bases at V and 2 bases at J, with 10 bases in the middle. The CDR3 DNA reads TGTGCCAGCAGCTTAGCCCCCCAGGGACAAGAGACCCAGTACTTC. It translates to CASSLAPQGQETQYF.

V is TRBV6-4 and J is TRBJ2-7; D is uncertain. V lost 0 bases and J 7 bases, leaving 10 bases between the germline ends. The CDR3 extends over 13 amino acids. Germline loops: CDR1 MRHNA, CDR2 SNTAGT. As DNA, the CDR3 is TGTGCCAGCAGTGACTCGATCTTCGGGGAGCAGTACTTC. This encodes CASSDSIFGEQYF.

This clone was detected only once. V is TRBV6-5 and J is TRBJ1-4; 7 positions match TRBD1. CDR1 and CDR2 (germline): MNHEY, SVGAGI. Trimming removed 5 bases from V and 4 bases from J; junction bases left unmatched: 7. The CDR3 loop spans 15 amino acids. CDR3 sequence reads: CASSPRQGGNEKLFF. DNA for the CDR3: TGTGCCAGCAGTCCTCGACAGGGTGGTAATGAAAAACTGTTTTTT.

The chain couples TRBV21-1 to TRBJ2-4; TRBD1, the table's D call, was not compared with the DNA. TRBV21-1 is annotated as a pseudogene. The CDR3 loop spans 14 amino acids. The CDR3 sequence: CASPKGEAKNIQYF. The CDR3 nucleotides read TGTGCCAGCCCCAAGGGGGAGGCCAAAAACATTCAGTACTTC.

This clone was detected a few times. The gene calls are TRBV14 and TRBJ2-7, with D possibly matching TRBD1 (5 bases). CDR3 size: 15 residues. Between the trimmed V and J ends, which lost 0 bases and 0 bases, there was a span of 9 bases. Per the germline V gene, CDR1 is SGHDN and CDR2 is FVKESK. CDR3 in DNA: TGTGCCAGCAGCCAAGAACAGGTATCCTCCTACGAGCAGTACTTC. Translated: CASSQEQVSSYEQYF.

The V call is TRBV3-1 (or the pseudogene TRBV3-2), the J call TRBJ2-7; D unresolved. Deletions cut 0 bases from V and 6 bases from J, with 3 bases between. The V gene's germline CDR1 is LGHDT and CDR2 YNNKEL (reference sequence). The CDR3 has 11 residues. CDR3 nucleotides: TGTGCCAGCAGCCAAGATCGCGAGCAGTACTTC. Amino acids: CASSQDREQYF.

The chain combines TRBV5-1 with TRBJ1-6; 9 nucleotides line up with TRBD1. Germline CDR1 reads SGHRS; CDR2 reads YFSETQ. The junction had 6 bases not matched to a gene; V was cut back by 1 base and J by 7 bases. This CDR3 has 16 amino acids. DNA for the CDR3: TGCGCCAGCAGCTTGACTTCCGGGACAGGGAATTCACCCCTCCACTTT. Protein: CASSLTSGTGNSPLHF. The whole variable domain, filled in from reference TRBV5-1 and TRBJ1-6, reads KAGVTQTPRYLIKTRGQQVTLSCSPISGHRSVSWYQQTPGQGLQFLFEYFSETQRNKGNFPGRFSGRQFSNSRSEMNVSTLELGDSALYLCASSLTSGTGNSPLHFGNGTRLTVT.

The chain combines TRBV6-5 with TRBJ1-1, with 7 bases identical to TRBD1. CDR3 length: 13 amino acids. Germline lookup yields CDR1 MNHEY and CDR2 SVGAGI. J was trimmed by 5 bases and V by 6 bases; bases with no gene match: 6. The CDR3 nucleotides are TGTGCCAGCAGCGACAGGGCTGAGACTGAAGCTTTCTTT. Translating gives CASSDRAETEAFF.

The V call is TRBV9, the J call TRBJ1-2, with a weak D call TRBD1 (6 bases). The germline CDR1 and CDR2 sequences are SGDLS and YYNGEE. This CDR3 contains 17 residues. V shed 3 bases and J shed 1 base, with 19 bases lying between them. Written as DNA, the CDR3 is TGTGCCAGCAGCGCACCAGACAGGCCTGCGCTTAACTATGGCTACACCTTC. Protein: CASSAPDRPALNYGYTF.

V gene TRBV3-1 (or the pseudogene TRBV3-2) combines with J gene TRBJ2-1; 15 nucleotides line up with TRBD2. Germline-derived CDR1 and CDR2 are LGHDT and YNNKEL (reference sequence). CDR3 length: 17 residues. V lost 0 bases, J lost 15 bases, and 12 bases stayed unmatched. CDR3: CASSQDRLGLAGGVRFF. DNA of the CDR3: TGTGCCAGCAGCCAAGATCGTCTTGGACTAGCGGGGGGGGTTAGGTTCTTC.

Here the CDR3 DNA reads TGTGCCAGCAGTTTATTCAGGGCACGTCAGCCCCAGCATTTT. It yields the protein CASSLFRARQPQHF. The chain couples TRBV28 to TRBJ1-5, with TRBD1 as a possible D gene (5 bases). The CDR3 covers 14 residues. The V end was cut by 1 base, the J end by 6 bases, with 10 bases between. Germline values: CDR1 MDHEN, CDR2 SYDVKM.

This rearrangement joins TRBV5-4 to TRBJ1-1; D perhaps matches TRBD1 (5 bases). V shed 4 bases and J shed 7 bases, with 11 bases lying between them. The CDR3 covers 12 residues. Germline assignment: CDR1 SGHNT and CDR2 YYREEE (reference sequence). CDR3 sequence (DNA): TGTGCCAGCAGCGTGTGGGGCGGTGAAGCTTTCTTT. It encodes CASSVWGGEAFF. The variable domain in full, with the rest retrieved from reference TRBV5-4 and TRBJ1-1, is ETGVTQSPTHLIKTRGQQVTLRCSSQSGHNTVSWYQQALGQGPQFIFQYYREEENGRGNFPPRFSGLQFPNYSSELNVNALELDDSALYLCASSVWGGEAFFGQGTRLTVV.

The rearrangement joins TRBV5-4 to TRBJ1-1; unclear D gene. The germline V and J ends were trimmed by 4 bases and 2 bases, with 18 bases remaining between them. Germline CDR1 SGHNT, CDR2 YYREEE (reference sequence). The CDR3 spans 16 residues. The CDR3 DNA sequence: TGTGCCAGCAGCAGCACCCAGGTCGTGGGTAACACTGAAGCTTTCTTT. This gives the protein CASSSTQVVGNTEAFF.

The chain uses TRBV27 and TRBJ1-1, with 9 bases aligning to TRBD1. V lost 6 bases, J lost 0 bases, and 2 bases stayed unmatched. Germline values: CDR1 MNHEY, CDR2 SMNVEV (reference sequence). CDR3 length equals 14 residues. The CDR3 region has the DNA TGTGCCAGCAGCTGGACAGGGGTGAACACTGAAGCTTTCTTT. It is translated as CASSWTGVNTEAFF.